These T cell receptor beta chains were read from a single sample in a study of T cell changes during pregnancy in multiple sclerosis. Profiling relied on immunoSEQ multiplex PCR, and the TCRdb table lists in-frame clones only, not all of them. The repertoire holds more than 55,000 clones, with roughly 90% as singletons. This specimen was peripheral blood, taken in the second trimester of pregnancy. The receptors were gathered from a female donor with multiple sclerosis, enrolled in a pregnancy study. CDR3s include the opening cysteine and the closing phenylalanine or tryptophan. The order of the fields is V gene, J gene, D gene, clone size, CDR3 DNA, CDR3 protein. A D gene is named only where the DNA matches it firmly. Part of the rows lack a size; the others show once, few, many or a class for expanded clones.

v_call: TRBV19
j_call: TRBJ1-2
d_call: TRBD1
clone_size: NA
cdr3_nt: TGTGCCAGTAGCACCCGGACAGGGACTTCATTATCTGGCTACACCTTC
cdr3_aa: CASSTRTGTSLSGYTF

v_call: TRBV28
j_call: TRBJ2-7
d_call: NA
clone_size: NA
cdr3_nt: TGTGCCAGCAGCTTCGAAAAGGGGGGGACCCACGAGCAGTACTTC
cdr3_aa: CASSFEKGGTHEQYF

v_call: TRBV6-6
j_call: TRBJ2-1
d_call: TRBD2
clone_size: once
cdr3_nt: TGTGCCAGCAGTTACACCCTAGCGGGGAGGTACAATGAGCAGTTCTTC
cdr3_aa: CASSYTLAGRYNEQFF

v_call: TRBV7-3
j_call: TRBJ2-1
d_call: NA
clone_size: few
cdr3_nt: TGTGCCAGCAGCTTAATGGGGCCCTTGGGATATGAGCAGTTCTTC
cdr3_aa: CASSLMGPLGYEQFF

v_call: TRBV30
j_call: TRBJ2-6
d_call: NA
clone_size: NA
cdr3_nt: TGTGCCTGGAGTGAGTGGAGCGGGGCCAACGTCCTGACTTTC
cdr3_aa: CAWSEWSGANVLTF

v_call: TRBV29-1
j_call: TRBJ1-2
d_call: NA
clone_size: once
cdr3_nt: TGCAGCGTTGAGGAGAACTATGGCTACACCTTC
cdr3_aa: CSVEENYGYTF

v_call: TRBV27
j_call: TRBJ2-7
d_call: NA
clone_size: NA
cdr3_nt: TGTGCCAGCTCGGGACTGTTGTTATACGAGCAGTACTTC
cdr3_aa: CASSGLLLYEQYF

v_call: TRBV4-2
j_call: TRBJ2-2
d_call: TRBD2
clone_size: NA
cdr3_nt: TGTGCCAGCAGCCAAGATTCGGCTAGCGGGAACACCGGGGAGCTGTTTTTT
cdr3_aa: CASSQDSASGNTGELFF

v_call: TRBV5-1
j_call: TRBJ2-2
d_call: TRBD1
clone_size: NA
cdr3_nt: TGCGCCAGCAGCCCGGCGACAGGGGGGGACACCGGGGAGCTGTTTTTT
cdr3_aa: CASSPATGGDTGELFF

v_call: TRBV11-2
j_call: TRBJ2-5
d_call: TRBD2
clone_size: NA
cdr3_nt: TGTGCCAGCAGCTACGTAGCGGGGCGAGAGACCCAGTACTTC
cdr3_aa: CASSYVAGRETQYF

v_call: TRBV5-6
j_call: TRBJ2-7
d_call: TRBD1
clone_size: NA
cdr3_nt: TGTGCCAGCAGCTACCGGGACAGCTACGAGCAGTACTTC
cdr3_aa: CASSYRDSYEQYF

v_call: TRBV14
j_call: TRBJ1-2
d_call: NA
clone_size: NA
cdr3_nt: TGTGCCAGCAGCCAAGATCTCAGGACAAGCTATGGCTACACCTTC
cdr3_aa: CASSQDLRTSYGYTF

v_call: TRBV5-4
j_call: TRBJ2-5
d_call: TRBD1
clone_size: NA
cdr3_nt: TGTGCCAGCAGCTCAAGCCAGCGACAGGGTACGTGGGAGACCCAGTACTTC
cdr3_aa: CASSSSQRQGTWETQYF

v_call: TRBV6-4
j_call: TRBJ2-1
d_call: NA
clone_size: once
cdr3_nt: TGTGCCAGCAGGGCGGACAGCTCCTACAATGAGCAGTTCTTC
cdr3_aa: CASRADSSYNEQFF

v_call: TRBV28
j_call: TRBJ2-3
d_call: TRBD1
clone_size: once
cdr3_nt: TGTGCCAGCAGTTTAGAGATTTCCGGGACAGACGAAGATACGCAGTATTTT
cdr3_aa: CASSLEISGTDEDTQYF

v_call: TRBV6-6
j_call: TRBJ1-5
d_call: NA
clone_size: NA
cdr3_nt: TGTGCCAGCAGTTATTTGCAGGGTCCCCAGCCCCAGCATTTT
cdr3_aa: CASSYLQGPQPQHF

v_call: TRBV30
j_call: TRBJ2-4
d_call: NA
clone_size: NA
cdr3_nt: TGTGCCTGGAGTGCAACTATAGCCAAAAACATTCAGTACTTC
cdr3_aa: CAWSATIAKNIQYF

v_call: TRBV30
j_call: TRBJ1-3
d_call: NA
clone_size: NA
cdr3_nt: TGTGCCTGGAGGACAGACGGAAACACCATATATTTT
cdr3_aa: CAWRTDGNTIYF

v_call: TRBV6-1
j_call: TRBJ2-5
d_call: TRBD2
clone_size: NA
cdr3_nt: TGTGCCAGCAGTGAAATTTCGGGGGGGGAGACCCAGTACTTC
cdr3_aa: CASSEISGGETQYF

v_call: TRBV4-2
j_call: TRBJ2-7
d_call: TRBD2
clone_size: once
cdr3_nt: TGTGCCAGCAGCCACCATGGGGTAGCGGGAGCCTACGAGCAGTACTTC
cdr3_aa: CASSHHGVAGAYEQYF

v_call: TRBV4-3
j_call: TRBJ2-4
d_call: NA
clone_size: NA
cdr3_nt: TGCGCCAGCAGCCAAGACTGGGGCTCTAAGACAGAGTACTTC
cdr3_aa: CASSQDWGSKTEYF

v_call: TRBV9
j_call: TRBJ2-1
d_call: TRBD2
clone_size: NA
cdr3_nt: TGTGCCAGCAGCCCCTCCGGGACTAGGCATGGGAGTGAGCAGTTCTTC
cdr3_aa: CASSPSGTRHGSEQFF

v_call: TRBV5-1
j_call: TRBJ2-7
d_call: NA
clone_size: NA
cdr3_nt: TGCGCCAGCAGCTTGGCCGCAGGCACCCTCTACGAGCAGTACTTC
cdr3_aa: CASSLAAGTLYEQYF

v_call: TRBV28
j_call: TRBJ1-1
d_call: NA
clone_size: NA
cdr3_nt: TGTGCCAGCAGCCCTCCGGGAGGGACACCGAACACTGAAGCTTTCTTT
cdr3_aa: CASSPPGGTPNTEAFF

v_call: TRBV30
j_call: TRBJ1-1
d_call: NA
clone_size: NA
cdr3_nt: TGTGCCTGGAGTACCCTAGGACACATGAACACTGAAGCTTTCTTT
cdr3_aa: CAWSTLGHMNTEAFF

v_call: TRBV20-1
j_call: TRBJ2-1
d_call: NA
clone_size: NA
cdr3_nt: TGCAGTGCTCCACGAGTCGATGAGCAGTTCTTC
cdr3_aa: CSAPRVDEQFF

v_call: TRBV7-2
j_call: TRBJ2-1
d_call: TRBD2
clone_size: few
cdr3_nt: TGTGCCAGCAGCTTAGCGTTCGGGGGGTACAATGAGCAGTTCTTC
cdr3_aa: CASSLAFGGYNEQFF

v_call: TRBV18
j_call: TRBJ1-1
d_call: NA
clone_size: NA
cdr3_nt: TGTGCCAGCTCACTGACCCCCGCAGGGAAGGAAACTGAAGCTTTCTTT
cdr3_aa: CASSLTPAGKETEAFF

v_call: TRBV6-5
j_call: TRBJ2-5
d_call: NA
clone_size: NA
cdr3_nt: TGTGCCAGCAGCTATTTAGGGGGAGGGAGAGAGACCCAGTACTTC
cdr3_aa: CASSYLGGGRETQYF

v_call: TRBV7-8
j_call: TRBJ2-7
d_call: NA
clone_size: once
cdr3_nt: TGTGCCAGCAGCGACCCTACAGGGTTCACCTACGAGCAGTACTTC
cdr3_aa: CASSDPTGFTYEQYF

v_call: TRBV9
j_call: TRBJ2-1
d_call: TRBD2
clone_size: NA
cdr3_nt: TGTGCCAGCAGCGGTCCTCAGCGGGGGATGGAGGAGCAGTTCTTC
cdr3_aa: CASSGPQRGMEEQFF

v_call: TRBV4-1
j_call: TRBJ2-7
d_call: TRBD2
clone_size: NA
cdr3_nt: TGCGCCAGCAGCCAAGGGACTAGCGGGGGGTGGGCCTCCTACGAGCAGTACTTC
cdr3_aa: CASSQGTSGGWASYEQYF

v_call: TRBV7-3
j_call: TRBJ2-2
d_call: NA
clone_size: once
cdr3_nt: TGTGCCAGCAGCTTAAAGTCCGGGGGAGCCCTCACCGGGGAGCTGTTTTTT
cdr3_aa: CASSLKSGGALTGELFF

v_call: TRBV1
j_call: TRBJ2-7
d_call: NA
clone_size: few
cdr3_nt: TGCACCAGCAGCCAAGATCAGGGGTACGAGCAGTACTTC
cdr3_aa: CTSSQDQGYEQYF

v_call: TRBV21-1
j_call: TRBJ1-2
d_call: NA
clone_size: NA
cdr3_nt: TGTGCCAGCAGCAGAATTGACAGGGGCGGGAGCTATGGCTACACCTTC
cdr3_aa: CASSRIDRGGSYGYTF

v_call: TRBV9
j_call: TRBJ2-1
d_call: TRBD2
clone_size: NA
cdr3_nt: TGTGCCAGCAGCGCCGGGGGGGCCGGCTACAATGAGCAGTTCTTC
cdr3_aa: CASSAGGAGYNEQFF

v_call: TRBV29-1
j_call: TRBJ2-2
d_call: TRBD1
clone_size: NA
cdr3_nt: TGCAGCGCGGGGACAGGGGTTGGGGCCGGGGAGCTGTTTTTT
cdr3_aa: CSAGTGVGAGELFF

v_call: TRBV18
j_call: TRBJ1-3
d_call: NA
clone_size: NA
cdr3_nt: TGTGCCAGCTCACCCTACGATATGACTGGAAACACCATATATTTT
cdr3_aa: CASSPYDMTGNTIYF

v_call: TRBV29-1
j_call: TRBJ2-1
d_call: TRBD1
clone_size: NA
cdr3_nt: TGCAGCGGAAGGGACAGGGGGAGTTGGAATGAGCAGTTCTTC
cdr3_aa: CSGRDRGSWNEQFF

v_call: TRBV5-1
j_call: TRBJ1-1
d_call: TRBD1
clone_size: once
cdr3_nt: TGCGCCAGCAGACGGGACAGCACTGAAGCTTTCTTT
cdr3_aa: CASRRDSTEAFF

v_call: TRBV9
j_call: TRBJ2-3
d_call: TRBD2
clone_size: NA
cdr3_nt: TGTGCCAGCAGCGCTAGCGGGGGGAGCACAGATACGCAGTATTTT
cdr3_aa: CASSASGGSTDTQYF

v_call: TRBV7-2
j_call: TRBJ2-3
d_call: NA
clone_size: NA
cdr3_nt: TGTGCCAGCAGCACAGCGGTGATCACAGATACGCAGTATTTT
cdr3_aa: CASSTAVITDTQYF

v_call: TRBV7-2
j_call: TRBJ1-6
d_call: NA
clone_size: few
cdr3_nt: TGTGCCAGCAGCCTAGTCCTCGGGTCCTATAATTCACCCCTCCACTTT
cdr3_aa: CASSLVLGSYNSPLHF

v_call: TRBV7-9
j_call: TRBJ1-1
d_call: TRBD1
clone_size: once
cdr3_nt: TGTGCCAGCAGCTTAACGCCCAGGGGGCGAAGCGACACTGAAGCTTTCTTT
cdr3_aa: CASSLTPRGRSDTEAFF

v_call: TRBV10-3
j_call: TRBJ2-2
d_call: NA
clone_size: NA
cdr3_nt: TGTGCCATCAGCCAAGGAGAGAGCACCGGGGAGCTGTTTTTT
cdr3_aa: CAISQGESTGELFF

v_call: TRBV7-9
j_call: TRBJ2-2
d_call: TRBD2
clone_size: NA
cdr3_nt: TGTGCCAGCAGCTTAGGACGGGAGGCCTCCGGGGAGCTGTTTTTT
cdr3_aa: CASSLGREASGELFF

v_call: TRBV28
j_call: TRBJ1-2
d_call: NA
clone_size: NA
cdr3_nt: TGTGCCACCGGCCTGAGGAGCTACACCTTC
cdr3_aa: CATGLRSYTF

v_call: TRBV11-2
j_call: TRBJ2-5
d_call: NA
clone_size: NA
cdr3_nt: TGTGCCAGCTCACCTCAACTGGGAGGAGAGACCCAGTACTTC
cdr3_aa: CASSPQLGGETQYF

v_call: TRBV5-1
j_call: TRBJ1-2
d_call: NA
clone_size: NA
cdr3_nt: TGCGCCAGCAGCTTGCACCAGAACTATGGCTACACCTTC
cdr3_aa: CASSLHQNYGYTF

v_call: TRBV30
j_call: TRBJ1-1
d_call: TRBD1
clone_size: NA
cdr3_nt: TGTGCCTGGAGTGTAAGGGGGCTGGGGGCGAACACTGAAGCTTTCTTT
cdr3_aa: CAWSVRGLGANTEAFF

v_call: TRBV6-5
j_call: TRBJ2-7
d_call: NA
clone_size: NA
cdr3_nt: TGTGCCAGCAGTTACTCAGGGGGTGGCTACGAGCAGTACTTC
cdr3_aa: CASSYSGGGYEQYF

v_call: TRBV7-9
j_call: TRBJ1-1
d_call: TRBD1
clone_size: NA
cdr3_nt: TGTGCCAGCAGCCCTAGTGGGACAGCCGGAAAAGCTTTCTTT
cdr3_aa: CASSPSGTAGKAFF

v_call: TRBV11-3
j_call: TRBJ2-1
d_call: NA
clone_size: NA
cdr3_nt: TGTGCCAGCAGCTTAGGGGCGGGGAGCTCCTACAATGAGCAGTTCTTC
cdr3_aa: CASSLGAGSSYNEQFF

v_call: TRBV4-1
j_call: TRBJ2-1
d_call: TRBD2
clone_size: NA
cdr3_nt: TGCGCCAGCAGCCTGAGCGGGGGGTCGTCCTACAATGAGCAGTTCTTC
cdr3_aa: CASSLSGGSSYNEQFF

v_call: TRBV6-5
j_call: TRBJ2-7
d_call: TRBD1
clone_size: NA
cdr3_nt: TGTGCCAGCAGTCCGGGACAGGTCCTTCCCTACGAGCAGTACTTC
cdr3_aa: CASSPGQVLPYEQYF

v_call: TRBV11-2
j_call: TRBJ1-5
d_call: NA
clone_size: NA
cdr3_nt: TGTGCCAGCAGCTTGGGCCAGGGTAGGCACAATCAGCCCCAGCATTTT
cdr3_aa: CASSLGQGRHNQPQHF

v_call: TRBV4-3
j_call: TRBJ2-2
d_call: TRBD2
clone_size: NA
cdr3_nt: TGCGCCAGCAGCCAAGAGGGGATAGCGGGGGCCAACACCGGGGAGCTGTTTTTT
cdr3_aa: CASSQEGIAGANTGELFF

v_call: TRBV4-2
j_call: TRBJ2-7
d_call: TRBD1
clone_size: NA
cdr3_nt: TGTGCCAGCAGCCACACACAGGGGGCCCACGAGCAGTACTTC
cdr3_aa: CASSHTQGAHEQYF

v_call: TRBV19
j_call: TRBJ2-3
d_call: NA
clone_size: NA
cdr3_nt: TGTGCCAGTCACAGGCTTGGGGCAGATACGCAGTATTTT
cdr3_aa: CASHRLGADTQYF